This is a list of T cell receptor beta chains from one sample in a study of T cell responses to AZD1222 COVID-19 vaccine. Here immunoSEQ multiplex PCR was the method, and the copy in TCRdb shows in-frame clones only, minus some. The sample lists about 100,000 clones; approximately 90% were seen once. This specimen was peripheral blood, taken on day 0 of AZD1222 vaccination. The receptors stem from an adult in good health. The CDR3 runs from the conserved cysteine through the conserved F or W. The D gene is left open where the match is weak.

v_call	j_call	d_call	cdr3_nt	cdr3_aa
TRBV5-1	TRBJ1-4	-	TGTGCCAGCAGCTTGAACCCCCCCTCGGTGTCTCGGAAGGAAAAACTGTTTTTT	CASSLNPPSVSRKEKLFF
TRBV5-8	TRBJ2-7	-	TGTGCCAGCAGCTTCCACGAGCAGTACTTC	CASSFHEQYF
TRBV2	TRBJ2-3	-	TGTGCCAGCAGTTGGGGCAGGCCGGTCGCAGATACGCAGTATTTT	CASSWGRPVADTQYF
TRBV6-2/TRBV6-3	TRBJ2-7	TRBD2	TGTGCCAGCAGTCCGAGACTAGCGGGGATCTACGAGCAGTACTTC	CASSPRLAGIYEQYF
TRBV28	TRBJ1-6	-	TGTGCCAGCAGTTTAGGGGGCGCGGGTAATTCACCCCTCCACTTT	CASSLGGAGNSPLHF
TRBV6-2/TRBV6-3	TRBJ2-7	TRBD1	TGTGCCAGCAGTTATTACGGGACAGGGATCGGAGGCGAGCAGTACTTC	CASSYYGTGIGGEQYF
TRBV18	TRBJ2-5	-	TGTGCCAGCCGCTCTGGAGAGACCCAGTACTTC	CASRSGETQYF
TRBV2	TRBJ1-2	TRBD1	TGTGCCAGCAGAGGGACAGGGGTCACTAACTATGGCTACACCTTC	CASRGTGVTNYGYTF
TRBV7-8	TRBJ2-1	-	TGTGCCAGCAGCCCTCAGGGCAATGAGCAGTTCTTC	CASSPQGNEQFF
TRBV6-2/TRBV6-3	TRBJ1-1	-	TGTGCCAGCAGTTCCACCAGGGGGAACACTGAAGCTTTCTTT	CASSSTRGNTEAFF
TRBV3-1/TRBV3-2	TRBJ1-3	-	TGTGCCAGCAGCCAGGGTTTAAGAACTGGAAACACCATATATTTT	CASSQGLRTGNTIYF
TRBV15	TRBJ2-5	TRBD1	TGTGCCACCAGCCGAGGACAGGGCCTCCAAGAGACCCAGTACTTC	CATSRGQGLQETQYF
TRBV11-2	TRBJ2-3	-	TGTGCCAGCAGCGCGCGACCCGGACAGCAGTATTTT	CASSARPGQQYF
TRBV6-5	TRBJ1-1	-	TGTGCCAGCAGTTTTATGCGGGACACTGAAGCTTTCTTT	CASSFMRDTEAFF
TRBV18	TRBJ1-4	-	TGTGCCAGCTCACCACTCCGGGGAGGAGAAAAACTGTTTTTT	CASSPLRGGEKLFF
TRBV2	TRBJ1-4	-	TGTGCCAGCAGTGAGGTTGGGGCGGCGTATAATGAAAAACTGTTTTTT	CASSEVGAAYNEKLFF